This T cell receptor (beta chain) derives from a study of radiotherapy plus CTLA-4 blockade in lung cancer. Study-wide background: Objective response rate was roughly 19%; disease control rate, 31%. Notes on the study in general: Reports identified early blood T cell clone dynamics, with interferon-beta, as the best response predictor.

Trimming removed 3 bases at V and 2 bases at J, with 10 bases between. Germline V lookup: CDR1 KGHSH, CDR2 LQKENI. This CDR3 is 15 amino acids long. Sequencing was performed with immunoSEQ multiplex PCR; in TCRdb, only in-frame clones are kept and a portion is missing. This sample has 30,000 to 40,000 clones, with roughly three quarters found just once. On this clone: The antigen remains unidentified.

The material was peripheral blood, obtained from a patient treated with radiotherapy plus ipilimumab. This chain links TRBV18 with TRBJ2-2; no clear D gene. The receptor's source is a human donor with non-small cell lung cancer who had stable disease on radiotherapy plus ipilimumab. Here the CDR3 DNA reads TGTGCCAGCTCACCTCGGCAGGCCAACACCGGGGAGCTGTTTTTT. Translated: CASSPRQANTGELFF.